This T cell receptor (beta chain) is drawn from a study of blood T cells in healthy people across ages. Study conclusions and caveats: The recorded TCR beta diversity per million T cells decreased in a roughly linear manner with age. A strong correlation was seen between TCR beta diversity and naive T cell percentage.

Together with a sample-barcoded 5' primer, a J-beta primer mix was included in a second PCR lasting about 7 to 11 cycles. Tags on each cDNA molecule came from a template-switch adaptor with 12 random nucleotides. TCRdb recomputed calls from the 5' RACE reads with MiXCR, one row per CDR3 protein. The sample has more than 1.4 million distinct CDR3 sequences, approximately 38% seen once. With regard to this clonotype: Its specificity is not known.

The CDR3 is 14 residues long. Germline V gene data show CDR1 as LGHDT and CDR2 as YNNKEL (reference sequence). V gave up 1 base and J gave up 4 bases, with 7 bases separating them. Per-sample yields of isolated PBMCs were at least 6 million. This TCR derives from a woman younger than 35 in good health. The sequencing input was blood. This chain joins TRBV3-1 and TRBJ2-2; a possible D gene is TRBD1 (5 bases). The CDR3 loop reads CASSQAQGTGELFF. The CDR3 bases are TGTGCCAGCAGCCAAGCCCAGGGCACCGGGGAGCTGTTTTTT.